This T cell receptor (beta chain) was sequenced in a study of vaccination and CD4 T cells after COVID-19. The wider study: Post-vaccination samples were procured at a median of 72 days following dose two (range 14 to 241).

The Oncomine TCR Beta short-read assay was applied to DNA of cultured CD4+ T cells. Cultured CD4+ T cells were the source of extracted genomic DNA. TCRdb re-called the PCR reads with MiXCR, one entry per CDR3 protein. The data hold roughly 20,000 distinct CDR3 sequences, with roughly 40% observed a single time. This sample's treatment: approximately nine-day PBMC culture with coronavirus spike peptide pools or control peptides (ViraFEST assay). Dates of positive PCR ran from March to December 2020, before US Alpha, Beta and Delta variants. Wells contained around 1.8 million PBMCs each, and these were cultured with about 9.9 IU/ml IL-2 and roughly 9.6 ug/ml peptide pools. This clonotype has only a few counts. The antigen is unknown. Germline V gene data show CDR1 as LNHNV and CDR2 as YYDKDF (reference sequence). The CDR3 loop spans 14 amino acids. V lost 4 bases and J lost 0, with 9 bases in between.

Specimen: CD4+ T cells from blood, cultured in vitro, collected after SARS-CoV-2 vaccination. This TCR was recovered from a human donor who had recovered from COVID-19. The chain couples TRBV15 to TRBJ1-1; D unclear. The chain's CDR3 is CATSIGGVNTEAFF. The CDR3 region has the DNA TGTGCCACCAGCATAGGCGGAGTGAACACTGAAGCTTTCTTT.